What follows are 14 T cell receptor beta chains derived from one specimen sequenced in a study of metastatic and nonmetastatic thyroid tumors. The entire patient cohort was treatment-naive prior to thyroid surgery. TCRdb re-analyzed the PCR reads through MiXCR. The table shows 30,000 to 40,000 clones, with 35% to 40% occurring only once. The sequenced sample consisted of tumor tissue. These receptors all stem from a female donor with papillary thyroid cancer or a benign thyroid nodule (not recorded which). Some clones in this sample may be carry-over from other donors' samples.

The V gene is TRBV7-2, the J gene TRBJ2-7, with a weak D call TRBD2 (6 bases). The CDR3 spans 14 residues. Germline CDR1 SGHTA, CDR2 FQGNSA. The V and J ends lost 4 bases and 7 bases respectively, with 17 bases between them. The DNA for the CDR3 is TGTGCCAGCAGCTCTTCTAGCGCCACGGGGGAGCAGTACTTC. Its translation: CASSSSSATGEQYF. Combining the CDR3 with reference TRBV7-2 and TRBJ2-7 gives the whole variable domain GAGVSQSPSNKVTEKGKDVELRCDPISGHTALYWYRQSLGQGLEFLIYFQGNSAPDKSGLPSDRFSAERTGGSVSTLTIQRTQQEDSAVYLCASSSSSATGEQYFGPGTRLTVT.

This clone has a handful of counts. V usage is TRBV6-1 and J usage is TRBJ2-7, with 7 bases fitting TRBD2. Germline V CDR1 and CDR2: MNHNS, SASEGT. The CDR3 totals 14 residues. Unmatched junction bases numbered 12, after V lost 7 bases and J lost 6 bases. CDR3 residues: CASIPWGGSGEQYF. The CDR3 DNA follows: TGTGCCAGCATCCCTTGGGGGGGTTCGGGCGAGCAGTACTTC.

V usage is TRBV2 and J usage is TRBJ2-2; D gene ambiguous. Germline CDR1 reads SNHLY; CDR2 reads FYNNEI. The CDR3 extends over 14 amino acids. Trimming took 8 bases from V and 8 from J, leaving 18 bases between them. This chain's CDR3 is CASGAAGRSGELFF. DNA for the CDR3: TGTGCCAGCGGCGCCGCCGGACGTTCGGGGGAGCTGTTTTTT.

The rearrangement joins TRBV18 to TRBJ1-1, with D uncertain. CDR3 length: 12 residues. V shed 5 bases and J shed 2 bases, with 6 bases lying between them. Looked up from germline, CDR1 is KGHSH and CDR2 is LQKENI. This CDR3 is CASSAKNTEAFF. The CDR3 DNA sequence: TGTGCCAGCTCAGCCAAAAACACTGAAGCTTTCTTT.

This clone was seen only a few times. The V gene is TRBV28, the J gene TRBJ2-1, with D possibly TRBD1 on 5 matching bases. The ends were cut back, 1 base at V and 7 bases at J, with 17 bases in the middle. CDR3 length: 16 residues. The germline V gene has CDR1 MDHEN and CDR2 SYDVKM. The CDR3 here is CASSLFAKGRKNEQFF. The CDR3 coding sequence is TGTGCCAGCAGTTTATTTGCAAAGGGGCGCAAGAATGAGCAGTTCTTC. Full variable domain (missing parts from reference TRBV28 and TRBJ2-1): DVKVTQSSRYLVKRTGEKVFLECVQDMDHENMFWYRQDPGLGLRLIYFSYDVKMKEKGDIPEGYSVSREKKERFSLILESASTNQTSMYLCASSLFAKGRKNEQFFGPGTRLTVL.

This clone was observed a few times. V is TRBV24-1 and J is TRBJ2-7; 12 bases are shared with TRBD2. The CDR3 runs to 15 residues. Germline assignment: CDR1 KGHDR and CDR2 SFDVKD. V dropped 4 bases and J dropped 5; count of bases not matched to a gene: 5. The DNA for the CDR3 is TGTGCCACCAGTGAAGGGACTAGCGGGCGCGACGAGCAGTACTTC. Its protein is CATSEGTSGRDEQYF.

The chain employs TRBV7-3 and TRBJ2-2; D uncertain. Trimming removed 2 bases from V and 0 bases from J, with 10 bases in between. Looked up from germline, CDR1 is SGHTA and CDR2 is FQGTGA. The CDR3 covers 16 residues. CDR3: CASSLYGPSNTGELFF. The CDR3 DNA is TGTGCCAGCAGCTTATATGGACCATCGAACACCGGGGAGCTGTTTTTT.

In this sample, this clone turned up a few times. The V gene is TRBV12-3 or TRBV12-4, the J gene TRBJ2-2; D not certain. The V gene lost 4 bases and the J gene lost 2 bases, with 8 bases spanning the gap. This CDR3 has 14 residues. The CDR3 region has the DNA TGTGCCAGCAGTTCCGACGGCAACACCGGGGAGCTGTTTTTT. Residues: CASSSDGNTGELFF.

The rearrangement links TRBV27 to TRBJ2-5; 7 bases fit TRBD1. Per the germline V gene, CDR1 is MNHEY and CDR2 is SMNVEV (reference sequence). The CDR3 consists of 12 residues. V was pared by 8 bases and J by 5 bases, with 5 bases of the junction left unmatched. This CDR3 reads CASSQGMETQYF. CDR3 in DNA: TGTGCCAGCTCACAGGGGATGGAGACCCAGTACTTC.

The chain has TRBV5-1 and TRBJ2-3, with no clear D. There are 13 residues in the CDR3. V lost 4 bases and J 6 bases, leaving 12 bases between the germline ends. Germline-derived CDR1 and CDR2 are SGHRS and YFSETQ. The CDR3, as DNA: TGCGCCAGCAGCCTGAGGAACGGTGATACGCAGTATTTT. It encodes CASSLRNGDTQYF.

The V gene is TRBV10-1, the J gene TRBJ2-1, with D perhaps assigned TRBD1 or TRBD2 (5 bases each). The V end was cut by 0 bases, the J end by 6 bases, with 18 bases between. Germline lookup yields CDR1 WNHNN and CDR2 SYGVQD (reference sequence). This CDR3 comprises 17 residues. CDR3 sequence: CASSESIAGTGINEQFF. The CDR3 coding sequence is TGCGCCAGCAGTGAGTCGATAGCAGGGACGGGAATCAATGAGCAGTTCTTC.

This clone is labeled as medium-sized. V and J are TRBV30 and TRBJ1-5; D gene uncertain. From germline, CDR1 is GTSNPN and CDR2 SVGIG (reference sequence). The CDR3 runs to 13 residues. Trimming cost V 2 bases and J 3 bases, with 8 bases left between them. The DNA of the CDR3 is TGTGCCTGGAGTAGAGACACCAATCAGCCCCAGCATTTT. Its translation: CAWSRDTNQPQHF. Full variable domain (remainder filled in from reference TRBV30 and TRBJ1-5): SQTIHQWPATLVQPVGSPLSLECTVEGTSNPNLYWYRQAAGRGLQLLFYSVGIGQISSEVPQNLSASRPQDRQFILSSKKLLLSDSGFYLCAWSRDTNQPQHFGDGTRLSIL.

In its sample, this clone was seen a few times. The rearrangement uses TRBV20-1 and TRBJ2-1, with 12 positions matching TRBD2. After removal of 0 bases from V and 8 bases from J, the junction contained 5 bases not matched to a gene. The CDR3 is made up of 15 amino acids. Germline CDR1 and CDR2: DFQATT and SNEGSKA (reference sequence). In DNA form, the CDR3 reads TGCAGTGCTAGAGATCGGCGACTAGCGGGAGATGAGCAGTTCTTC. Translation: CSARDRRLAGDEQFF.

This clone came up once. The chain carries TRBV11-2 and TRBJ2-1; D might be TRBD2 (5 bases). CDR3 size: 11 residues. Trimming pared 7 bases from V and 8 bases from J, leaving 9 bases between. CDR1 and CDR2 (germline): SGHAT, FQNNGV. For the CDR3, the DNA is TGTGCCAGCAAGGACTGGGATGAGCAGTTCTTC. Its translation is CASKDWDEQFF.